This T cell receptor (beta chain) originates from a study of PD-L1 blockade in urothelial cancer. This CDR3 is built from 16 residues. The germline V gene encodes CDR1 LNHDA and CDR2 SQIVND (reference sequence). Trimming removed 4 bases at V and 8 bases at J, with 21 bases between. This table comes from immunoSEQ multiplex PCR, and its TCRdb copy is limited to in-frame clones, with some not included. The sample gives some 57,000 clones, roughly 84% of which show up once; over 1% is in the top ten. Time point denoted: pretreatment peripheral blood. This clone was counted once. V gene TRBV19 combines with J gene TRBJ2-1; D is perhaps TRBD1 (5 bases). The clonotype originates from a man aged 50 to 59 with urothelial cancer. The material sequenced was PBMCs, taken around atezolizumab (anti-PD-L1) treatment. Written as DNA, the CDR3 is TGTGCCAGTAGTAGCCCACGCTTGGGGCTCTCTGATGAGCAGTTCTTC. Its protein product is CASSSPRLGLSDEQFF.